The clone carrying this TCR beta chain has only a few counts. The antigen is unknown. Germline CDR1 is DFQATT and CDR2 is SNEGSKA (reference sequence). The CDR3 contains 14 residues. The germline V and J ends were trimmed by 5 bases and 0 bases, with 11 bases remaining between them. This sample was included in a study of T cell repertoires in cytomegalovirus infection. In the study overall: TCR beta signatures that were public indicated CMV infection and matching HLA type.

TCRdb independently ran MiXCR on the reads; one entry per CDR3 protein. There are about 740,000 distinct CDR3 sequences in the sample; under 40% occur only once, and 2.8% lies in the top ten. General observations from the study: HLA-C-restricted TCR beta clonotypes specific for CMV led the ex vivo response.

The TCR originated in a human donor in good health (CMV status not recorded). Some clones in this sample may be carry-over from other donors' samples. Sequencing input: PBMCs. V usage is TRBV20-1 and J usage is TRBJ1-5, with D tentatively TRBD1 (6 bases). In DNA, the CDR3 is TGCAGTGCTGCGGGACACAATAGCAATCAGCCCCAGCATTTT. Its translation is CSAAGHNSNQPQHF.